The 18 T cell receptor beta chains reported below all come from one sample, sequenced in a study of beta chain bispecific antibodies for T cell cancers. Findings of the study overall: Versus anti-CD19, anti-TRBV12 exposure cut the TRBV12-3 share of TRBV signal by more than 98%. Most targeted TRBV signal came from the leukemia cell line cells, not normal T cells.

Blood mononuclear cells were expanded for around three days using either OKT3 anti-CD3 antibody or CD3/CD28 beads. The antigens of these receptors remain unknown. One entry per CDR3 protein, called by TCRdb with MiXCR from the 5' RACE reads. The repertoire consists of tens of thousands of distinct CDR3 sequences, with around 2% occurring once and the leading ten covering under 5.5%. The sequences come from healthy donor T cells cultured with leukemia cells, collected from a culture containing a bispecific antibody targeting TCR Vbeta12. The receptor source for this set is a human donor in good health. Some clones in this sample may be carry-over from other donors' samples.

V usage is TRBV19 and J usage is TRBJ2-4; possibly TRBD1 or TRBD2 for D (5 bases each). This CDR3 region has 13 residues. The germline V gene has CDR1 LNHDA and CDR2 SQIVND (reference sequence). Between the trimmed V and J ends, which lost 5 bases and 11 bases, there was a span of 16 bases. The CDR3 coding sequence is TGTGCCAGTAGTCTAACCGGGGCGCCGTTTCAGTACTTC. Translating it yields CASSLTGAPFQYF.

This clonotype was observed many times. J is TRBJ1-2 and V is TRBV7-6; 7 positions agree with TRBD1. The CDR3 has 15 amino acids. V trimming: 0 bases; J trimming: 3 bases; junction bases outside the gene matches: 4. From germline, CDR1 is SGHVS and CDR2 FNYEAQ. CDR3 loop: CASSLARTGDYGYTF. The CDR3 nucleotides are TGTGCCAGCAGCTTAGCACGGACAGGAGACTATGGCTACACCTTC.

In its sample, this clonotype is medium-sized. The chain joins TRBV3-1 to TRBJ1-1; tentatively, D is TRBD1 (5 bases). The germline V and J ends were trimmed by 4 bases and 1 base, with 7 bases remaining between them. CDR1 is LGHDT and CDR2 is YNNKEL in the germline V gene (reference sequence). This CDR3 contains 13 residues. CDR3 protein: CASSLTGNTEAFF. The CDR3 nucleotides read TGTGCCAGCAGCCTCACAGGGAACACTGAAGCTTTCTTT.

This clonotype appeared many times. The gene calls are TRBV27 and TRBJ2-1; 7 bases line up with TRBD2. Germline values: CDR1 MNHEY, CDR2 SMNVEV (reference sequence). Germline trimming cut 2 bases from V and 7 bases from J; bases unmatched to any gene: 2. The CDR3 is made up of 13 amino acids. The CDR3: CASSLGAGNEQFF. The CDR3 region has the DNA TGTGCCAGCAGTTTAGGAGCGGGAAATGAGCAGTTCTTC.

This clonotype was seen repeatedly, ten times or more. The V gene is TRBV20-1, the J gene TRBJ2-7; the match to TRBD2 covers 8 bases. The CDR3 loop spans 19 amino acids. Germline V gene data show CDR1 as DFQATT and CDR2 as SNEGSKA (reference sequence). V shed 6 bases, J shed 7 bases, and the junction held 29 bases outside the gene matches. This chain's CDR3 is CSARTVTGLAGPSSGEQYF. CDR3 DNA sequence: TGCAGTGCCCGGACAGTCACCGGGCTAGCGGGCCCGTCCTCAGGGGAGCAGTACTTC.

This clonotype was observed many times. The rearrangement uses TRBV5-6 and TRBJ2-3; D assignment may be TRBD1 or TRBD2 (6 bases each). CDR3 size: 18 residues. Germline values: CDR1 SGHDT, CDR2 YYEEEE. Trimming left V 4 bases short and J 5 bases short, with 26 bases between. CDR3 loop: CASSPDGNGGPVVDTQYF. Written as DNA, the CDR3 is TGTGCCAGCAGCCCGGACGGTAACGGGGGCCCAGTTGTAGATACGCAGTATTTT.

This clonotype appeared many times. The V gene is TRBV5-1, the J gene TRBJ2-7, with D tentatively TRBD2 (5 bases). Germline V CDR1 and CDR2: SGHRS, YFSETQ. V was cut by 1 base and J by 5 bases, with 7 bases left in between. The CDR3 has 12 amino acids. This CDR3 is CASSLLRDEQYF. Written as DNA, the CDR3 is TGCGCCAGCAGCTTGCTGAGGGACGAGCAGTACTTC. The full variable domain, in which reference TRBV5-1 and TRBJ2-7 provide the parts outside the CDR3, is KAGVTQTPRYLIKTRGQQVTLSCSPISGHRSVSWYQQTPGQGLQFLFEYFSETQRNKGNFPGRFSGRQFSNSRSEMNVSTLELGDSALYLCASSLLRDEQYFGPGTRLTVT.

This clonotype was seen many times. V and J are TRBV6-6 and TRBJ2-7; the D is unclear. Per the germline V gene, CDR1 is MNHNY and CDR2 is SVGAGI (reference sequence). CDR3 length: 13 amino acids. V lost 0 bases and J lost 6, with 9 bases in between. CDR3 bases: TGTGCCAGCAGTTACTCCGGCAGAAGCGAGCAGTACTTC. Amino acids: CASSYSGRSEQYF.

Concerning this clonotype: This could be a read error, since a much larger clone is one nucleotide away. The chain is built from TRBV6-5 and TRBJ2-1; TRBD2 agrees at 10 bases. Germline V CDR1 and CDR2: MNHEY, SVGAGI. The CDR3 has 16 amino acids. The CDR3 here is CAGRLSGGVSYNEQFF. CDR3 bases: TGTGCCGGCAGACTGAGCGGGGGGGTTTCCTACAATGAGCAGTTCTTC.

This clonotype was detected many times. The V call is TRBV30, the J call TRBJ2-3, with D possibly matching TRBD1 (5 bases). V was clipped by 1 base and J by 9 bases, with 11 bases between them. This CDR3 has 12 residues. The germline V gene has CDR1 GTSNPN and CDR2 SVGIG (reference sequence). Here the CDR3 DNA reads TGTGCCTGGAGTGCAGAGTCAGGGACGCAGTATTTT. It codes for CAWSAESGTQYF.

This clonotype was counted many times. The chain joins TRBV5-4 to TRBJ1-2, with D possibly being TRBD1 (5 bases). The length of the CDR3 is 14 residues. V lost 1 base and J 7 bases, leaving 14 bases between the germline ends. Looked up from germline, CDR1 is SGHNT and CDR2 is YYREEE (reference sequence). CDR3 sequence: CASSLPTATIGYTF. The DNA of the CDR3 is TGTGCCAGCAGCTTGCCGACAGCCACTATTGGCTACACCTTC.

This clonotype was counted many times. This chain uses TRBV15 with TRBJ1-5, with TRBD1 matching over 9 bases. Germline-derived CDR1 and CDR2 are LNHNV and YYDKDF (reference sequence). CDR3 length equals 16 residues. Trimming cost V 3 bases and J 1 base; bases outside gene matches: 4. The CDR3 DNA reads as TGTGCCACCAGCAGCCGACAGGGGGTGAGCAATCAGCCCCAGCATTTT. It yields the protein CATSSRQGVSNQPQHF.

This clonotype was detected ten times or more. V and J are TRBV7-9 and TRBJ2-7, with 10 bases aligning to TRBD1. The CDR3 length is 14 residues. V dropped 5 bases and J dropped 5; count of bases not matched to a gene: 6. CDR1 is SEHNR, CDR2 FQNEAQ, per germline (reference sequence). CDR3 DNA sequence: TGTGCCAGCAGCCGACAGGGGGCCCCTCACGAGCAGTACTTC. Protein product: CASSRQGAPHEQYF.

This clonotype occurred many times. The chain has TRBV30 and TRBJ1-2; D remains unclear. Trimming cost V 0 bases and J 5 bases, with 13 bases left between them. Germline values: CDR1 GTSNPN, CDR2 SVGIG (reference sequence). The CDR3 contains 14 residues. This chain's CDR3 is CAWSVLGLSYGYTF. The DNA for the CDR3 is TGTGCCTGGAGTGTACTCGGCCTATCTTATGGCTACACCTTC.

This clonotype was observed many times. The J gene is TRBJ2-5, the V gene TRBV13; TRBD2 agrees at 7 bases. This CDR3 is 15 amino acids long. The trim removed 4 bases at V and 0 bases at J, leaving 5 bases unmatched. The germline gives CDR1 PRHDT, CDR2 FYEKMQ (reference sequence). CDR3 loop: CASSSSAGYQETQYF. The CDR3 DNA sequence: TGTGCCAGCAGCTCATCAGCGGGGTACCAAGAGACCCAGTACTTC.

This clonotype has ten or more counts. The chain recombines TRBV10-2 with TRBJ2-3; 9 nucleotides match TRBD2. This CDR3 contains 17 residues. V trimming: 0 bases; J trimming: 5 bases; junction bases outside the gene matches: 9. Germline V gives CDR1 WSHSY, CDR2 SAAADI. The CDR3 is CASSESTGRGGVDTQYF. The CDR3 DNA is TGCGCCAGCAGTGAGTCGACGGGGCGGGGGGGTGTAGATACGCAGTATTTT.

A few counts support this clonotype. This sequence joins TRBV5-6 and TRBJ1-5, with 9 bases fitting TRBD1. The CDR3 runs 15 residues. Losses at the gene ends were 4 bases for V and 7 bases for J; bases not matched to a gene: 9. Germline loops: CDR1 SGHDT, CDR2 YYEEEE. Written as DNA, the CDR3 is TGTGCCAGCAGCCCCGGGACAGGGTTTGGACAGCCCCAGCATTTT. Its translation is CASSPGTGFGQPQHF.

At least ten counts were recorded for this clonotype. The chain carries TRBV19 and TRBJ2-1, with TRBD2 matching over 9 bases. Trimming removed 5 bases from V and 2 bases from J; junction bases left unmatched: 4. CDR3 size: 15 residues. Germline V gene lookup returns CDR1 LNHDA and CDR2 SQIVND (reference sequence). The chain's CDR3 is CASSPSGNTYNEQFF. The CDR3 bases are TGTGCCAGTAGTCCTAGCGGGAATACCTACAATGAGCAGTTCTTC.